The 26 T cell receptor beta chains below were found in one sample sequenced in a study of blood T cell repertoires in COVID-19. TCRdb keeps only in-frame clones here, not all; method: immunoSEQ multiplex PCR. The table shows about 120,000 clones, with approximately 83% occurring only once. The sequenced sample was peripheral blood. The receptors here all came from a man older than 75 with acute or convalescent COVID-19.

CDR3 residues: CASSPRPLRTNHNEQFF. In DNA form, the CDR3 reads TGTGCCAGCAGCCCCCGTCCCCTCCGGACTAACCACAATGAGCAGTTCTTC. The chain links TRBV3-1 (or the pseudogene TRBV3-2) to TRBJ2-1; a weak D match, TRBD2 (6 bases). Germline CDR1 and CDR2: LGHDT and YNNKEL (reference sequence). The CDR3 consists of 17 residues. V lost 4 bases, J lost 5 bases, and 21 bases lay in between.

The chain links TRBV5-1 to TRBJ1-5; a weak D match, TRBD1 (6 bases). CDR3 length: 15 residues. Trimming removed 1 base from V and 0 bases from J, with 8 bases in between. CDR1 is SGHRS, CDR2 YFSETQ, per germline. CDR3 protein: CASSLTGSSNQPQHF. The CDR3 DNA reads TGCGCCAGCAGCTTGACAGGGAGTAGCAATCAGCCCCAGCATTTT.

The chain carries TRBV11-2 and TRBJ1-1; D might be TRBD1 (5 bases). The germline V and J ends were trimmed by 2 bases and 1 base, with 5 bases remaining between them. CDR3 length: 13 amino acids. The germline V gene encodes CDR1 SGHAT and CDR2 FQNNGV. CDR3 amino acids: CASSLTGNTEAFF. The DNA for the CDR3 is TGTGCCAGCAGCTTAACAGGGAACACTGAAGCTTTCTTT.

This clone was recorded only once. The rearrangement joins TRBV19 to TRBJ1-1, with D perhaps matching TRBD1 (6 bases). The CDR3 is 14 residues long. The germline CDR1 and CDR2 sequences are LNHDA and SQIVND (reference sequence). Trimming took off 7 bases at V and 3 bases at J, with 15 bases between the two ends. CDR3 in DNA: TGTGCCAGTAATTTGGGGGCTGGTTACACTGAAGCTTTCTTT. It translates to CASNLGAGYTEAFF.

V usage is TRBV7-6 and J usage is TRBJ2-1; maybe TRBD1 (5 bases). V lost 0 bases and J 1 base, leaving 7 bases between the germline ends. The CDR3 runs to 15 residues. CDR1 is SGHVS, CDR2 FNYEAQ, per germline. DNA of the CDR3: TGTGCCAGCAGCTTAGCCCGGACATCCTACAATGAGCAGTTCTTC. Its translation: CASSLARTSYNEQFF.

J is TRBJ1-2 and V is TRBV3-1 (or the pseudogene TRBV3-2); possibly TRBD1 for D (6 bases). The V end lost 4 bases, the J end lost 2 bases, and 14 bases lay between the germline ends. The germline V gene encodes CDR1 LGHDT and CDR2 YNNKEL (reference sequence). The CDR3 loop spans 15 amino acids. As DNA, the CDR3 is TGTGCCAGCAGCCCTCGAGACAGGACCAACTATGGCTACACCTTC. Translation: CASSPRDRTNYGYTF.

In its sample, this clone was seen a few times. This rearrangement joins TRBV28 to TRBJ2-7; D is uncertain. V shed 3 bases and J shed 4 bases, with 7 bases lying between them. This CDR3 contains 12 residues. Germline values: CDR1 MDHEN, CDR2 SYDVKM. CDR3 DNA sequence: TGTGCCAGCAGTTTTTTACTGTACGAGCAGTACTTC. Encoded protein: CASSFLLYEQYF. Looking up the rest from reference TRBV28 and TRBJ2-7 gives the full variable domain: DVKVTQSSRYLVKRTGEKVFLECVQDMDHENMFWYRQDPGLGLRLIYFSYDVKMKEKGDIPEGYSVSREKKERFSLILESASTNQTSMYLCASSFLLYEQYFGPGTRLTVT.

This chain connects TRBV30 to TRBJ1-6, with TRBD1 identical over 11 bases. CDR1 and CDR2 (germline): GTSNPN, SVGIG (reference sequence). J lost 7 bases, V lost 2 bases, and 13 bases had no gene match. The CDR3 is 18 amino acids. CDR3 DNA sequence: TGTGCCTGGAGTAGGGACAGGGGGTCTGTACGAGGGAATTCACCCCTCCACTTT. Translated: CAWSRDRGSVRGNSPLHF.

This sequence joins TRBV18 and TRBJ2-7; 9 bases are a match to TRBD1. This CDR3 is 17 amino acids long. Germline V gene sequence: CDR1 KGHSH, CDR2 LQKENI. The V gene end was trimmed by 4 bases and the J gene end by 0 bases; junction bases not matched to a gene: 10. The CDR3 DNA reads TGTGCCAGCTCACAGGCTGGACAGGGGTACCTCTCCTACGAGCAGTACTTC. Its translation is CASSQAGQGYLSYEQYF.

The chain has TRBV7-8 and TRBJ2-3; TRBD1 is a possible D gene (6 bases). Germline V gives CDR1 SGHVS, CDR2 FQNEAQ. CDR3 length equals 15 residues. V gave up 8 bases and J gave up 0 bases, with 15 bases separating them. CDR3 sequence: CASCEQGTSTDTQYF. CDR3 nucleotides: TGTGCCAGCTGCGAACAGGGAACTAGCACAGATACGCAGTATTTT.

The rearrangement links TRBV2 to TRBJ2-5, with 13 bases fitting TRBD2. V trimming: 6 bases; J trimming: 4 bases; junction bases outside the gene matches: 5. The CDR3 runs to 15 residues. CDR1 is SNHLY, CDR2 FYNNEI, per germline. As DNA, the CDR3 is TGTGCCAGCAGCACCGGGACTAGCGGGGTAGAGACCCAGTACTTC. As protein: CASSTGTSGVETQYF.

V usage is TRBV5-1 and J usage is TRBJ1-1; D might be TRBD1 (6 bases). CDR1 and CDR2 (germline): SGHRS, YFSETQ. Trimming took off 0 bases at V and 4 bases at J, with 13 bases between the two ends. This CDR3 is built from 15 residues. The CDR3 spells CASSLGQARATEAFF. The CDR3, as DNA: TGCGCCAGCAGCTTGGGACAGGCCCGGGCCACTGAAGCTTTCTTT.

This clone was detected only a few times. The chain couples TRBV6-5 to TRBJ1-5; 10 bases line up with TRBD1. The germline CDR1 and CDR2 sequences are MNHEY and SVGAGI. The CDR3 spans 13 residues. Trimming took 7 bases from V and 7 from J; bases not matched to a gene: 4. The DNA for the CDR3 is TGTGCCAGCACCCAGACAGGGGGCCAGCCCCAGCATTTT. Protein sequence: CASTQTGGQPQHF.

The chain is built from TRBV15 and TRBJ2-7, with 10 bases matching TRBD1. V was clipped by 4 bases and J by 4 bases; unmatched bases: 7. Germline V CDR1 and CDR2: LNHNV, YYDKDF (reference sequence). The CDR3 consists of 15 residues. The CDR3 DNA reads as TGTGCCACCAGCAACCCGACAGGGGGCGCGTACGAGCAGTACTTC. Amino acid sequence: CATSNPTGGAYEQYF.

V gene TRBV3-1 (or the pseudogene TRBV3-2) combines with J gene TRBJ1-4; D unclear. Per germline, CDR1 LGHDT and CDR2 YNNKEL (reference sequence). This CDR3 contains 15 residues. The V end was cut by 2 bases, the J end by 7 bases, with 14 bases between. CDR3 loop: CASSQKAPGGEKLFF. CDR3 nucleotide sequence: TGTGCCAGCAGCCAAAAGGCCCCGGGAGGTGAAAAACTGTTTTTT.

This clone was counted a single time. The chain has TRBV6-1 and TRBJ1-2; the match to TRBD1 covers 7 bases. V dropped 0 bases and J dropped 4; count of bases not matched to a gene: 5. Germline values: CDR1 MNHNS, CDR2 SASEGT. The CDR3 length is 15 residues. DNA of the CDR3: TGTGCCAGCAGTGAAGCGGGACAGCCTGGCTATGGCTACACCTTC. Its protein is CASSEAGQPGYGYTF.

As DNA, the CDR3 is TGTGCCAGTAGTCCCTGGATCGGAGGGACTGAAGCTTTCTTT. This translates into CASSPWIGGTEAFF. J is TRBJ1-1 and V is TRBV19, with D uncertain. The length of the CDR3 is 14 residues. V was clipped by 5 bases and J by 5 bases, with 15 bases between them. From germline, CDR1 is LNHDA and CDR2 SQIVND (reference sequence). Looking up the rest from reference TRBV19 and TRBJ1-1 gives the full variable domain: DGGITQSPKYLFRKEGQNVTLSCEQNLNHDAMYWYRQDPGQGLRLIYYSQIVNDFQKGDIAEGYSVSREKKESFPLTVTSAQKNPTAFYLCASSPWIGGTEAFFGQGTRLTVV.

V usage is TRBV19 and J usage is TRBJ1-1, with a tentative D call TRBD1 (5 bases). This CDR3 region has 13 residues. V lost 8 bases and J lost 3, with 13 bases in between. From germline, CDR1 is LNHDA and CDR2 SQIVND (reference sequence). The CDR3 nucleotides read TGTGCCAGTCAAGAAGGGGCGGACACTGAAGCTTTCTTT. The encoded protein is CASQEGADTEAFF.

The chain couples TRBV12-3 or TRBV12-4 to TRBJ2-7; D is perhaps TRBD1 (6 bases). This CDR3 contains 13 residues. The germline V and J ends were trimmed by 2 bases and 6 bases, with 11 bases remaining between them. For the CDR3, the DNA is TGTGCCAGCAGTTTAACTCGGACAGCCGAGCAGTACTTC. As protein: CASSLTRTAEQYF.

The chain joins TRBV6-6 to TRBJ1-1; maybe TRBD1 (5 bases). The V end lost 0 bases, the J end lost 3 bases, and 8 bases lay between the germline ends. This CDR3 has 14 residues. The germline V gene has CDR1 MNHNY and CDR2 SVGAGI (reference sequence). This chain's CDR3 is CASSYSGGYTEAFF. The CDR3 region has the DNA TGTGCCAGCAGTTACTCCGGGGGGTACACTGAAGCTTTCTTT.

The V call is TRBV6-6, the J call TRBJ1-2; 9 nucleotides line up with TRBD1. CDR1 is MNHNY, CDR2 SVGAGI, per germline (reference sequence). The CDR3 is 17 amino acids. V gave up 5 bases and J gave up 5 bases; unmatched junction bases: 15. The CDR3 here is CASSQLQGTGPRYGYTF. CDR3 DNA sequence: TGTGCCAGCAGTCAATTACAGGGGACAGGGCCACGATATGGCTACACCTTC.

The chain couples TRBV6-5 to TRBJ1-1, with D perhaps matching TRBD1 (6 bases). Trimming left V 6 bases short and J 1 base short, with 12 bases between. The CDR3 totals 14 residues. Germline-derived CDR1 and CDR2 are MNHEY and SVGAGI. The CDR3 protein is CASSLVRGNTEAFF. The CDR3 nucleotides are TGTGCCAGCAGCCTCGTCAGGGGGAACACTGAAGCTTTCTTT.

The chain employs TRBV27 and TRBJ1-2; 9 bases fit TRBD1. The ends lost 6 bases at V and 6 bases at J; junction bases unmatched: 2. The CDR3 extends over 12 amino acids. Germline assignment: CDR1 MNHEY and CDR2 SMNVEV (reference sequence). The CDR3, as DNA: TGTGCCAGCAGCGGGACAGGGCATGGCTACACCTTC. Its protein product is CASSGTGHGYTF.

The chain joins TRBV7-8 to TRBJ2-3; D remains ambiguous. Between the trimmed V and J ends, which lost 3 bases and 6 bases, there was a span of 10 bases. The CDR3 is made up of 13 amino acids. The germline gives CDR1 SGHVS, CDR2 FQNEAQ. The CDR3 sequence is CASSFSSWDTQYF. The DNA for the CDR3 is TGTGCCAGCAGCTTTTCTAGTTGGGATACGCAGTATTTT.

The gene calls are TRBV19 and TRBJ1-5; the match to TRBD1 covers 7 bases. In germline, CDR1 is LNHDA, CDR2 SQIVND (reference sequence). Unmatched junction bases numbered 3, after V lost 7 bases and J lost 0 bases. CDR3 size: 14 residues. The CDR3 coding sequence is TGTGCCAGTATGGACAGGTTTAGCAATCAGCCCCAGCATTTT. Translation gives CASMDRFSNQPQHF.

There are a few counts of this clone. The chain employs TRBV5-1 and TRBJ2-3; no firm D call. Germline V CDR1 and CDR2: SGHRS, YFSETQ. Trimming stripped 5 bases from V and 0 bases from J, with 7 bases between. This CDR3 region has 13 residues. In DNA form, the CDR3 reads TGCGCCAGCAGATCCCCTAGCACAGATACGCAGTATTTT. Amino acid sequence: CASRSPSTDTQYF.